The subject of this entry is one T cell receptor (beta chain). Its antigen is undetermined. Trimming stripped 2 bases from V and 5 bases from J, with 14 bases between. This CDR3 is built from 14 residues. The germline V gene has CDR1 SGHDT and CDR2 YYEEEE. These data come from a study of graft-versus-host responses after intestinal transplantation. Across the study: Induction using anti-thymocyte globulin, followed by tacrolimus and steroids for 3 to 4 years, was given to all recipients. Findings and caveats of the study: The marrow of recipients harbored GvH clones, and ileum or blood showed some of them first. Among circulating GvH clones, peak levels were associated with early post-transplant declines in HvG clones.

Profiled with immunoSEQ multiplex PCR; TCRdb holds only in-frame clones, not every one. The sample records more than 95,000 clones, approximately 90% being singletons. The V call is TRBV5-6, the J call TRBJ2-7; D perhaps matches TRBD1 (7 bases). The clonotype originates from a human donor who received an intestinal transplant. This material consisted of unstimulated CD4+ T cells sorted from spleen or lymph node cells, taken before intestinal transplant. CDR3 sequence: CASSFRGASDEQYF. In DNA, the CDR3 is TGTGCCAGCAGCTTCAGGGGGGCGTCGGACGAGCAGTACTTC.